These 10 T cell receptor beta chains were all obtained from the same sample, sequenced in a study of blood T cell repertoires in COVID-19. TCRdb's copy holds only in-frame clones and misses some; the assay was immunoSEQ multiplex PCR. The sample holds more than 200,000 clones; 80% are singletons and the top ten take less than 8%. Sequences were obtained from PBMCs or T cells enriched from blood (not recorded which). These receptors were obtained from a woman between 40 and 55 years old with acute COVID-19.

This clone showed up just a few times. In nucleotides, the CDR3 is TGTGCCAGCAGCCAACCGACAGCCCAGGGTGATGGCTACACCTTC. Its protein product is CASSQPTAQGDGYTF. V usage is TRBV3-1 (or the pseudogene TRBV3-2) and J usage is TRBJ1-2, with D tentatively TRBD1 (5 bases). Trimming removed 2 bases at V and 6 bases at J, with 16 bases between. The CDR3 has 15 amino acids. Germline CDR1 reads LGHDT; CDR2 reads YNNKEL (reference sequence).

The chain uses TRBV28 and TRBJ1-3; D uncertain. V lost 5 bases to trimming and J lost 1 base, with 9 bases between them. Germline V gene data show CDR1 as MDHEN and CDR2 as SYDVKM. CDR3 size: 14 residues. CDR3 nucleotides: TGTGCCAGCAGTCATGGGCGATCTGGAAACACCATATATTTT. This sequence encodes CASSHGRSGNTIYF.

V usage is TRBV28 and J usage is TRBJ2-1, with TRBD1 matching 7 bases. V shed 5 bases, J shed 2 bases, and the junction held 9 bases outside the gene matches. Germline V gives CDR1 MDHEN, CDR2 SYDVKM. The CDR3 consists of 16 residues. The CDR3 sequence: CASSPRTGRAYNEQFF. Here the CDR3 DNA reads TGTGCCAGCAGTCCCCGGACAGGAAGGGCCTACAATGAGCAGTTCTTC.

This clone was detected only a few times. CDR3 protein: CASSQDTGAPNSPLHF. In DNA, the CDR3 is TGCGCCAGCAGCCAAGATACGGGAGCTCCGAATTCACCCCTCCACTTT. The V call is TRBV4-1, the J call TRBJ1-6; D uncertain. Germline loops: CDR1 MGHRA, CDR2 YSYEKL. The CDR3 covers 16 residues. Trimming left V 0 bases short and J 7 bases short, with 13 bases between.

Concerning this clone: A read error may produce the germline difference seen at one junction end. The rearrangement uses TRBV3-1 (or the pseudogene TRBV3-2) and TRBJ1-5; no clear D gene. The CDR3 runs 13 residues. Germline CDR1 LGHDT, CDR2 YNNKEL (reference sequence). CDR3 in DNA: TGTGCCAGCAGCGAAGACGCGAATCAGCCCCAGCATTTT. It is translated as CASSEDANQPQHF.

The J gene is TRBJ1-5, the V gene TRBV29-1; tentative D call: TRBD1 (6 bases). V was pared by 0 bases and J by 7 bases, with 10 bases between. The CDR3 is made up of 13 amino acids. Germline V gene sequence: CDR1 SQVTM, CDR2 ANQGSEA. This CDR3 reads CSVEEPGDQPQHF. CDR3 nucleotide sequence: TGCAGCGTTGAAGAGCCAGGGGACCAGCCCCAGCATTTT.

This clone was counted a single time. In nucleotides, the CDR3 is TGTGCTAGTGGTTTGTCACAGGGAAACTATGGCTACACCTTC. Translation gives CASGLSQGNYGYTF. This sequence joins TRBV12-5 and TRBJ1-2, with D maybe TRBD1 (6 bases). The V end was cut by 2 bases, the J end by 2 bases, with 9 bases between. The CDR3 consists of 14 residues. Looked up from germline, CDR1 is LGHNT and CDR2 is FRNRAP.

The chain is built from TRBV28 and TRBJ2-7; 7 bases are a match to TRBD1. Germline assignment: CDR1 MDHEN and CDR2 SYDVKM. CDR3 length equals 14 residues. V shed 6 bases and J 3 bases; nucleotides not matched to a gene: 8. CDR3 DNA: TGTGCCAGCAGGACGTTTGGGGACAGCTACGAGCAGTACTTC. It yields the protein CASRTFGDSYEQYF.

V usage is TRBV7-2 and J usage is TRBJ2-1, with 15 bases lining up with TRBD2. The CDR3 is 17 residues long. Germline V gene sequence: CDR1 SGHTA, CDR2 FQGNSA. Germline trimming cut 4 bases from V and 6 bases from J; bases unmatched to any gene: 7. CDR3 nucleotide sequence: TGTGCCAGCAGCTGGATGGGACTAGCGGGGGGATCCAATGAGCAGTTCTTC. Translated: CASSWMGLAGGSNEQFF.

V is TRBV14 and J is TRBJ2-5; D is perhaps TRBD2 (7 bases). V was shortened by 8 bases and J by 1 base, with 17 bases between the two germline ends. The CDR3 spans 15 residues. The germline V gene has CDR1 SGHDN and CDR2 FVKESK. CDR3 DNA sequence: TGTGCCAGCCCTACAAGGGGGGGGTCCCAAGAGACCCAGTACTTC. Protein: CASPTRGGSQETQYF.